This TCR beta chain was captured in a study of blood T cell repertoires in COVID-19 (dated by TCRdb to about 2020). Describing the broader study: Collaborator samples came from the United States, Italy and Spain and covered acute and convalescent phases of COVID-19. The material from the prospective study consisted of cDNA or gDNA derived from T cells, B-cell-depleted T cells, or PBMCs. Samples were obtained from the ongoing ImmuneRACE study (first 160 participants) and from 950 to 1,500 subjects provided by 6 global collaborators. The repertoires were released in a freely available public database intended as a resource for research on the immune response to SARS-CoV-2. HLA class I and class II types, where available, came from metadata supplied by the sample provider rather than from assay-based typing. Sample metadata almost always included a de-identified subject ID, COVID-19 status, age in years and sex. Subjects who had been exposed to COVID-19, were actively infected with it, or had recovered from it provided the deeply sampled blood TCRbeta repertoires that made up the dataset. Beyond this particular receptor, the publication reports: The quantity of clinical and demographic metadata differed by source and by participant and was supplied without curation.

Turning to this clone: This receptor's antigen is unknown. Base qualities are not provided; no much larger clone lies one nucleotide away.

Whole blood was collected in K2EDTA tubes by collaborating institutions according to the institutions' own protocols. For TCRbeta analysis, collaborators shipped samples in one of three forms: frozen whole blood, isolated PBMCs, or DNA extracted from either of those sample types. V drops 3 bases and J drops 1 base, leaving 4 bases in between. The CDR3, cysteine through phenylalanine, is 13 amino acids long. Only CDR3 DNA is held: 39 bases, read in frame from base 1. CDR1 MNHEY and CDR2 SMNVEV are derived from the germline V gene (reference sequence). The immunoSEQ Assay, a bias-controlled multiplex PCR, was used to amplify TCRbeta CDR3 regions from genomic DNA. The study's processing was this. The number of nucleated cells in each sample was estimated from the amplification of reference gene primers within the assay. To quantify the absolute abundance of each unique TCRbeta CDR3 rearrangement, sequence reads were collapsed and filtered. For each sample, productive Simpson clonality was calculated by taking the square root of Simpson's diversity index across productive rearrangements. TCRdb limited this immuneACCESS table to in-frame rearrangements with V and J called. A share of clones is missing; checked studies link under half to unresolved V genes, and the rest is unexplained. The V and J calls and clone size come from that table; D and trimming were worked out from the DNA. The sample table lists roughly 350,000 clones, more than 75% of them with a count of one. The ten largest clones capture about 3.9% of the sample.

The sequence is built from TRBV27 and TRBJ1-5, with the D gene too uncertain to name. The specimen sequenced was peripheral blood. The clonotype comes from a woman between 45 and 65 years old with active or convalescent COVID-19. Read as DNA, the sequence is TGTGCCAGCAGTTTTGCGAGCAATCAGCCCCAGCATTTT. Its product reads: CASSFASNQPQHF.